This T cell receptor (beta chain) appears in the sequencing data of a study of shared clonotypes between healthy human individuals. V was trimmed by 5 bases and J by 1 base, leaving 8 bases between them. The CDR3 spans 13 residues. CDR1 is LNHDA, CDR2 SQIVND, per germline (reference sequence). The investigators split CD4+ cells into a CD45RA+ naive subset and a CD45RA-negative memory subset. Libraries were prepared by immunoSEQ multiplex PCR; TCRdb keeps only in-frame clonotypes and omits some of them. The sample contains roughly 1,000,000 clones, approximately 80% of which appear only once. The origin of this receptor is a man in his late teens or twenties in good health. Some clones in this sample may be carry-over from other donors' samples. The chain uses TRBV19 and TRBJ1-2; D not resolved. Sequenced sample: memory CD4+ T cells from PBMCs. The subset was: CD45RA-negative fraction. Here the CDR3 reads CASSGVYNYGYTF. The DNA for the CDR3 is TGTGCCAGTAGTGGAGTCTATAACTATGGCTACACCTTC.